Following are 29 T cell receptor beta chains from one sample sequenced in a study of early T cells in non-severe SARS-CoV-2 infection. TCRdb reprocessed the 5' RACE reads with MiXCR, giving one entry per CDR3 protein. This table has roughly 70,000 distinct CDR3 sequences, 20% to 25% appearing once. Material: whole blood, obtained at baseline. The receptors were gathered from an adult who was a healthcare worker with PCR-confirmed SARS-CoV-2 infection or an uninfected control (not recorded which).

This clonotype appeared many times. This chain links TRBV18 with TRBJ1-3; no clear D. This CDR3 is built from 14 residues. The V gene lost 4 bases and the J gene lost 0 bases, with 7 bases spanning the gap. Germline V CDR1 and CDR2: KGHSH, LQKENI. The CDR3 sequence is CASSLPGSGNTIYF. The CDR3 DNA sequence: TGTGCCAGCTCACTACCGGGCTCTGGAAACACCATATATTTT.

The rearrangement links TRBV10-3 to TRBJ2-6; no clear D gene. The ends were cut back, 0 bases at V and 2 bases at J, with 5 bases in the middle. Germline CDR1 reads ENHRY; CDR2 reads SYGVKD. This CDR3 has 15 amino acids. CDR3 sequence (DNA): TGTGCCATCAGTGAGTCTACCGCTGGGGCCAACGTCCTGACTTTC. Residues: CAISESTAGANVLTF.

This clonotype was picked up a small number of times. The CDR3 DNA sequence: TGTGCCTGGGGGACAGATAACTATGGCTACACCTTC. Its translation: CAWGTDNYGYTF. The chain joins TRBV30 to TRBJ1-2; 7 nucleotides match TRBD1. The CDR3 length is 12 residues. Germline V gives CDR1 GTSNPN, CDR2 SVGIG (reference sequence). The J segment lost 1 base and the V segment lost 5 bases, leaving 1 base of the junction unmatched.

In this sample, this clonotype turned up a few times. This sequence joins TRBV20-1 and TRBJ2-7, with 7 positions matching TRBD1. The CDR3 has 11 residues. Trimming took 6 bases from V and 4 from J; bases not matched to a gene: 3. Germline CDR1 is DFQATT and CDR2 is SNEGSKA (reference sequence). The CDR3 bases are TGCAGTGCGAACAGGGGTTACGAGCAGTACTTC. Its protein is CSANRGYEQYF.

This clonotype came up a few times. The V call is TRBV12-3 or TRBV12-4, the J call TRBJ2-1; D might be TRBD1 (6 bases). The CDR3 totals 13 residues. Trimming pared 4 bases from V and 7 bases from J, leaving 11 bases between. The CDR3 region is CASSSEQGNEQFF. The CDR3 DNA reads TGTGCCAGCAGTTCTGAACAGGGAAATGAGCAGTTCTTC.

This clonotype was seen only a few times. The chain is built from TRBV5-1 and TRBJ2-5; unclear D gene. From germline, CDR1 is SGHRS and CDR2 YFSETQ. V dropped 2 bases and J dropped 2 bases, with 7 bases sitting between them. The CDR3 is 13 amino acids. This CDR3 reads CASSFGYQETQYF. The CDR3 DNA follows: TGCGCCAGCAGCTTCGGCTATCAAGAGACCCAGTACTTC.

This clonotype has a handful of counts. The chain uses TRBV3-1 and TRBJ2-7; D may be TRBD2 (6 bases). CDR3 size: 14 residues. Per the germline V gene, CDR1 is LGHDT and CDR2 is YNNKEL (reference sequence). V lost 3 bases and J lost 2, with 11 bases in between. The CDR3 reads CASSQGRGTYEQYF. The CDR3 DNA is TGTGCCAGCAGCCAGGGCCGGGGGACCTACGAGCAGTACTTC.

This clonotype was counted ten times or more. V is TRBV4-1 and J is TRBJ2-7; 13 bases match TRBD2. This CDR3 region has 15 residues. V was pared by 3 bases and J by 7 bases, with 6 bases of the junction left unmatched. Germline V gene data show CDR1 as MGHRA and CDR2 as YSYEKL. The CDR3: CASSHGTSGAGEQYF. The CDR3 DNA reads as TGCGCCAGCAGCCACGGGACTAGCGGGGCGGGTGAGCAGTACTTC.

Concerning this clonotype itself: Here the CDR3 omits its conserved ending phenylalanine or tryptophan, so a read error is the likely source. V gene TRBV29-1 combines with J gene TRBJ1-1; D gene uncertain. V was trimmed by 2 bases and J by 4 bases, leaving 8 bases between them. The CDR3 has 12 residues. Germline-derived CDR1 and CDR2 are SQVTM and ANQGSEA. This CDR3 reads CSVENRGTEAFL. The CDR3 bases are TGCAGCGTTGAAAATCGAGGCACTGAAGCTTTCCTT.

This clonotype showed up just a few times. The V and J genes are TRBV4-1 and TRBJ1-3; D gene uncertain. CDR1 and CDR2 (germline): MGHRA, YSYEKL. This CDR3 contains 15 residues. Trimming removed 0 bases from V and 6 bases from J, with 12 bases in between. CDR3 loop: CASSQDQPFENTIYF. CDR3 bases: TGCGCCAGCAGCCAAGATCAACCCTTTGAAAACACCATATATTTT.

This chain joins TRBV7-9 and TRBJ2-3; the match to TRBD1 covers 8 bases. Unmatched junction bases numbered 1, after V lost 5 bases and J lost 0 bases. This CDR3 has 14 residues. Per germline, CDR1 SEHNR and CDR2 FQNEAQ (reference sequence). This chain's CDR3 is CASSRTGSTDTQYF. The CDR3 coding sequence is TGTGCCAGCAGCCGGACAGGGAGCACAGATACGCAGTATTTT.

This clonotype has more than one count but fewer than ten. DNA for the CDR3: TGTGCCAGCAGCCAATCACAGGGGCCCTATGGCTACACCTTC. Translation: CASSQSQGPYGYTF. The gene calls are TRBV4-2 and TRBJ1-2, with 7 bases aligning to TRBD1. The CDR3 is 14 amino acids. Per germline, CDR1 LGHNA and CDR2 YNFKEQ. Trimming removed 2 bases from V and 4 bases from J; junction bases left unmatched: 4.

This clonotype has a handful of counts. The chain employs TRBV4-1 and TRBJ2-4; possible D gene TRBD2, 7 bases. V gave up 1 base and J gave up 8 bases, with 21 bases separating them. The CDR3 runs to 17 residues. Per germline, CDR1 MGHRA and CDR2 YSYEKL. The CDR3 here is CASSQVASRGARDIQYF. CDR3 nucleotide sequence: TGCGCCAGCAGCCAAGTTGCGAGTCGGGGGGCGAGGGACATTCAGTACTTC.

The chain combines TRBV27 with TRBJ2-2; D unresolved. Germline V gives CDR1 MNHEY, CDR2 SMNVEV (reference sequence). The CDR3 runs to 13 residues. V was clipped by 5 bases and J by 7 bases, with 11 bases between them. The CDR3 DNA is TGTGCCAGCAGTCTTTGGAGCGTCGGGGAGCTGTTTTTT. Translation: CASSLWSVGELFF.

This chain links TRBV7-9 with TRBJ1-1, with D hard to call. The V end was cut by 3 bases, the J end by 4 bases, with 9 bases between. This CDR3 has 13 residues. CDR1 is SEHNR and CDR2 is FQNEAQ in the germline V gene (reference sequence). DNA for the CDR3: TGTGCCAGCAGCTTCGAGGGTTTCACTGAAGCTTTCTTT. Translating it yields CASSFEGFTEAFF. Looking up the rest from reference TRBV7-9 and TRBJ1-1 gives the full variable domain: DTGVSQNPRHKITKRGQNVTFRCDPISEHNRLYWYRQTLGQGPEFLTYFQNEAQLEKSRLLSDRFSAERPKGSFSTLEIQRTEQGDSAMYLCASSFEGFTEAFFGQGTRLTVV.

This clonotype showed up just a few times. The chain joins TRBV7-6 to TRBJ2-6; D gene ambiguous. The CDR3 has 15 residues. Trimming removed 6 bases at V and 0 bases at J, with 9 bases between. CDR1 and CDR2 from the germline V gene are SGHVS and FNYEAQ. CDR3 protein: CASSYLTSGANVLTF. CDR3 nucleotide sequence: TGTGCCAGCAGTTACCTTACCTCTGGGGCCAACGTCCTGACTTTC.

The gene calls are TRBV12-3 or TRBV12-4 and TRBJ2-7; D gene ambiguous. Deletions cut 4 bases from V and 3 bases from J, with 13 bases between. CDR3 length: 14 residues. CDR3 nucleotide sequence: TGTGCCAGCAGTTACAGAGAAATTGTCTACGAGCAGTACTTC. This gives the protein CASSYREIVYEQYF.

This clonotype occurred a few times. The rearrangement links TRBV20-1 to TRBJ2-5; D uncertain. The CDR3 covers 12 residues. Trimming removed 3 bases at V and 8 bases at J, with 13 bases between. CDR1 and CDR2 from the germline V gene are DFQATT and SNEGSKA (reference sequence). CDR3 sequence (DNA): TGCAGTGCTAGGGGCTTAAACACTACCCAGTACTTC. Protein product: CSARGLNTTQYF.

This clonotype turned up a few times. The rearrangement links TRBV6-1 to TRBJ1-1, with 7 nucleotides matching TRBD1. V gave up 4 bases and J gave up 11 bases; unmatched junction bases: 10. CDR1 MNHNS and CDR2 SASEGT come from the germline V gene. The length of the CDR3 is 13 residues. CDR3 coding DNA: TGTGCCAGCAGTGGAGACAGGGAAGGAACCGCTTTCTTT. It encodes CASSGDREGTAFF.

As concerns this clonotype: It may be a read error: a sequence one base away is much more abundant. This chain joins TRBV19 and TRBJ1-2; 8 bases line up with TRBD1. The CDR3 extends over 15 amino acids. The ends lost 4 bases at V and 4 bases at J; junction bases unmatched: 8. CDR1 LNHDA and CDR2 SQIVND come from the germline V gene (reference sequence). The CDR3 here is CASSSSRGRGYGYTF. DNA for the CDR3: TGTGCCAGTAGTAGCAGCAGGGGGCGCGGCTATGGCTACACCTTC.

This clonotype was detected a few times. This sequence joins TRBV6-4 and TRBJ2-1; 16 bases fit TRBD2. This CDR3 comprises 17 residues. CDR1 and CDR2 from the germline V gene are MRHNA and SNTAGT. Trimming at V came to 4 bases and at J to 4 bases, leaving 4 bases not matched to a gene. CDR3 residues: CASSALGLAGGYNEQFF. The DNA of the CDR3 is TGTGCCAGCAGTGCCCTGGGACTAGCGGGGGGGTACAATGAGCAGTTCTTC.

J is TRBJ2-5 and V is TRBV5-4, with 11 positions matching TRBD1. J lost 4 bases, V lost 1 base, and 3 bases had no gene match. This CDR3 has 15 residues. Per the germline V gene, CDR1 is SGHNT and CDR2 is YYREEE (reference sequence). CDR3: CASSLPGQGGETQYF. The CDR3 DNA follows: TGTGCCAGCAGCTTGCCGGGACAGGGGGGAGAGACCCAGTACTTC.

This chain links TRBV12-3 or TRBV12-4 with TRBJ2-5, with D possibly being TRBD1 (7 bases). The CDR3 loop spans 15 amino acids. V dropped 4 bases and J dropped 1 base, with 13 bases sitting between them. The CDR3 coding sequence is TGTGCCAGCAGTTCCGCAGGGGGAGGCCAAGAGACCCAGTACTTC. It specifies CASSSAGGGQETQYF.

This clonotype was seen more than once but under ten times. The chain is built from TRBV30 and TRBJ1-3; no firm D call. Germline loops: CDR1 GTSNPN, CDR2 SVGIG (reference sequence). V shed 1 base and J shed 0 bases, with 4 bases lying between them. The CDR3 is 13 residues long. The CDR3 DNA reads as TGTGCCTGGAGTGCGAACTCTGGAAACACCATATATTTT. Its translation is CAWSANSGNTIYF.

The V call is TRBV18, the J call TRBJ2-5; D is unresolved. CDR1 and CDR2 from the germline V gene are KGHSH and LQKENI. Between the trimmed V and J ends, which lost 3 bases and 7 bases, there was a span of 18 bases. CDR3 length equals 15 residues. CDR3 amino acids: CASSPSTLIAGTQYF. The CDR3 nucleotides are TGTGCCAGCTCACCCTCAACACTTATCGCCGGGACCCAGTACTTC.

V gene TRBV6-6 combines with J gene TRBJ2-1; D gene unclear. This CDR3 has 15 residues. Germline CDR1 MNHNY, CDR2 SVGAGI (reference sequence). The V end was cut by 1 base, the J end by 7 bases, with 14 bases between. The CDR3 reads CASSYLGRQLNEQFF. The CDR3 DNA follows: TGTGCCAGCAGTTACTTGGGCAGACAACTTAATGAGCAGTTCTTC.

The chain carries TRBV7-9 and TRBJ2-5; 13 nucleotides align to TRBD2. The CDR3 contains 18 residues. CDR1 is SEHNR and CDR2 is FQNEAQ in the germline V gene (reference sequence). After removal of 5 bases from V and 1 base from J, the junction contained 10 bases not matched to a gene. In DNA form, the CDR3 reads TGTGCCAGCAGCATCGGGACTAGCGGGGAGTTGAGCCAAGAGACCCAGTACTTC. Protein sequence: CASSIGTSGELSQETQYF.

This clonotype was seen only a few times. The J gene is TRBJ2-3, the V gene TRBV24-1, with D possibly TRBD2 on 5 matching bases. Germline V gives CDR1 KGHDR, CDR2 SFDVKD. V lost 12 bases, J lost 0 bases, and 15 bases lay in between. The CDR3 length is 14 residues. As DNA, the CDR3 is TGTGCCCCTACAACTAGACGGAGCACAGATACGCAGTATTTT. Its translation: CAPTTRRSTDTQYF.

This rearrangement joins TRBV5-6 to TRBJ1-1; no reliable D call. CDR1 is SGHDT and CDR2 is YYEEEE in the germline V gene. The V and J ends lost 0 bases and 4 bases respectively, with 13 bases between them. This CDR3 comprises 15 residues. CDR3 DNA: TGTGCCAGCAGCTTGGCCCCTTCCCGGGCCACTGAAGCTTTCTTT. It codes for CASSLAPSRATEAFF.